The clone carrying this TCR beta chain was found a few times. As the method for making TCR beta libraries, quantitative 5'-RACE with molecular barcodes was used. TCRdb re-called the 5' RACE reads through MiXCR, storing one row per CDR3 protein. Of about 280,000 distinct CDR3 sequences listed, 15% to 20% were seen once; the top ten hold 7.5% to 9%. Trimming took 4 bases from V and 10 from J, leaving 14 bases between them. Germline assignment: CDR1 SGHRS and CDR2 YFSETQ. The CDR3 is made up of 13 amino acids. The data belong to a study of CD8 T cells in ankylosing spondylitis. Sequences were obtained from blood, either unsorted or a sorted T cell fraction (not recorded which). This chain uses TRBV5-1 with TRBJ2-2, with a possible D match to TRBD1 (6 bases). This TCR derives from a male donor with ankylosing spondylitis or in good health (not recorded which). CDR3 sequence reads: CASSGQGFEELFF. CDR3 DNA sequence: TGCGCCAGCAGCGGGCAGGGGTTCGAGGAGCTGTTTTTT.